This passage covers 16 T cell receptor beta chains from one sample sequenced in a study of neurological immune-mediated disorders. The time point was: technical triplicate 2. From the 5' RACE reads, TCRdb called clonotypes with MiXCR, one entry per CDR3 protein. The sample records under 70,000 distinct CDR3 sequences, less than 25% being singletons. The sample comprised PBMCs. The receptors were gathered from a man aged 55-75 years with HTLV-1-associated myelopathy (HAM/TSP).

The chain links TRBV25-1 to TRBJ2-2, with 9 positions matching TRBD1. The CDR3 has 16 amino acids. Germline CDR1 reads MGHDK; CDR2 reads SYGVNS. With 5 bases clipped from V and 8 bases from J, the junction kept 12 bases outside the gene matches. This chain's CDR3 is CASSPLSGTGKGELFF. Written as DNA, the CDR3 is TGTGCCAGCAGTCCCCTATCCGGGACAGGGAAGGGGGAGCTGTTTTTT.

At least ten counts were recorded for this clonotype. The rearrangement uses TRBV29-1 and TRBJ2-7; D tentatively fits TRBD1 or TRBD2 (5 bases each). The CDR3 loop spans 14 amino acids. CDR1 SQVTM and CDR2 ANQGSEA come from the germline V gene. V lost 4 bases and J 7 bases, leaving 20 bases between the germline ends. CDR3 region: CSVGRTTESGEQYF. As DNA, the CDR3 is TGCAGCGTTGGTAGGACAACCGAATCGGGGGAGCAGTACTTC.

This clonotype has ten or more counts. The rearrangement uses TRBV12-3 or TRBV12-4 and TRBJ1-5; D is uncertain. V was clipped by 6 bases and J by 2 bases, with 17 bases between them. This CDR3 comprises 16 residues. The CDR3 reads CASSRPGPRGNQPQHF. Here the CDR3 DNA reads TGTGCCAGCAGCCGCCCCGGTCCGAGGGGCAATCAGCCCCAGCATTTT.

This rearrangement joins TRBV9 to TRBJ1-6, with a weak D call TRBD1 (6 bases). Germline V gene lookup returns CDR1 SGDLS and CDR2 YYNGEE. The CDR3 spans 15 residues. Between the trimmed V and J ends, which lost 0 bases and 6 bases, there was a span of 10 bases. CDR3: CASSVESRGNSPLHF. The CDR3 nucleotides are TGTGCCAGCAGCGTAGAAAGCAGGGGTAATTCACCCCTCCACTTT.

This clonotype has just a few counts. The chain couples TRBV27 to TRBJ2-7; 9 nucleotides line up with TRBD1. The V gene end was trimmed by 9 bases and the J gene end by 1 base; junction bases not matched to a gene: 10. The CDR3 length is 15 residues. Germline V gives CDR1 MNHEY, CDR2 SMNVEV (reference sequence). The DNA of the CDR3 is TGTGCCAGTAGGGGTACCGGGACAGGGTCCTACGAGCAGTACTTC. Its protein product is CASRGTGTGSYEQYF.

This chain links TRBV4-1 with TRBJ2-1; 15 nucleotides match TRBD2. The J segment lost 7 bases and the V segment lost 5 bases, leaving 6 bases of the junction unmatched. CDR3 length equals 16 residues. Looked up from germline, CDR1 is MGHRA and CDR2 is YSYEKL. The DNA for the CDR3 is TGCGCCAGCAGCGGGACTAGCGGGAGGACCAATAATGAGCAGTTCTTC. Amino acid sequence: CASSGTSGRTNNEQFF.

This clonotype was detected many times. This chain connects TRBV12-3 or TRBV12-4 to TRBJ2-6; D is ambiguous. V was shortened by 7 bases and J by 4 bases, with 5 bases between the two germline ends. This CDR3 has 12 amino acids. This chain's CDR3 is CASNMGANVLTF. The CDR3, as DNA: TGTGCCAGCAATATGGGGGCCAACGTCCTGACTTTC.

This clonotype was counted many times. This sequence joins TRBV20-1 and TRBJ2-3, with D unresolved. The V and J ends lost 5 bases and 1 base respectively, with 19 bases between them. CDR1 and CDR2 (germline): DFQATT, SNEGSKA (reference sequence). The CDR3 is 16 residues long. CDR3 DNA: TGCAGTGCTGAGACCGGCAGCCAGACTCGCACAGATACGCAGTATTTT. Amino acid sequence: CSAETGSQTRTDTQYF.

About this clonotype itself: A much more abundant neighbour one base away suggests this may be a read error. The rearrangement joins TRBV5-1 to TRBJ1-1; D remains unclear. The V end lost 1 base, the J end lost 13 bases, and 17 bases lay between the germline ends. The CDR3 sequence is 13 residues long. Germline V gene sequence: CDR1 SGHRS, CDR2 YFSETQ. The CDR3: CASSLNQKGSGFF. The CDR3 DNA follows: TGCGCCAGCAGCTTGAACCAAAAGGGATCGGGTTTCTTT.

There are many counts of this clonotype. The J gene is TRBJ2-7, the V gene TRBV7-9, with D hard to call. CDR1 is SEHNR, CDR2 FQNEAQ, per germline (reference sequence). Trimming shortened V by 5 bases and J by 4 bases, and 12 bases separated the two germline ends. The length of the CDR3 is 13 residues. The CDR3 is CASSPWEQYEQYF. CDR3 DNA sequence: TGTGCCAGCAGCCCCTGGGAACAGTACGAGCAGTACTTC.

The rearrangement uses TRBV6-5 and TRBJ2-7; a possible D gene is TRBD2 (5 bases). There are 17 residues in the CDR3. The ends were cut back, 0 bases at V and 2 bases at J, with 17 bases in the middle. Germline lookup yields CDR1 MNHEY and CDR2 SVGAGI. This CDR3 reads CASSYSLSGTLAYEQYF. The CDR3 coding sequence is TGTGCCAGCAGTTACTCGTTATCGGGAACGCTCGCCTACGAGCAGTACTTC.

V is TRBV6-2 or TRBV6-3 and J is TRBJ1-5, with unresolved D. Germline V gene lookup returns CDR1 MNHEY and CDR2 SVGEGT. The CDR3 runs 19 residues. V lost 0 bases to trimming and J lost 0 bases, with 18 bases between them. The CDR3 coding sequence is TGTGCCAGCAGTTACTCGATCGGCGGTGGCGTCTCTAGCAATCAGCCCCAGCATTTT. Protein: CASSYSIGGGVSSNQPQHF.

This clonotype came up many times. The chain combines TRBV5-1 with TRBJ2-5; 7 positions match TRBD1. There are 14 residues in the CDR3. Unmatched junction bases numbered 8, after V lost 4 bases and J lost 5 bases. CDR1 SGHRS and CDR2 YFSETQ come from the germline V gene. The CDR3 is CASSGTGAGETQYF. The CDR3 DNA reads TGCGCCAGCAGCGGTACAGGGGCCGGGGAGACCCAGTACTTC.

Many counts were recorded for this clonotype. The chain employs TRBV10-3 and TRBJ2-2; a possible D gene is TRBD2 (6 bases). V was clipped by 11 bases and J by 4 bases, with 17 bases between them. Germline V gives CDR1 ENHRY, CDR2 SYGVKD. The CDR3 is 14 amino acids. DNA of the CDR3: TGTGCCTCCACCAGGAGGGTGAGCACCGGGGAGCTGTTTTTT. This translates into CASTRRVSTGELFF.

This clonotype showed up many times. The chain combines TRBV5-1 with TRBJ1-4; D may be TRBD1 (5 bases). Trimming shortened V by 3 bases and J by 8 bases, and 11 bases separated the two germline ends. The CDR3 contains 13 residues. Germline values: CDR1 SGHRS, CDR2 YFSETQ. CDR3 residues: CASSSGAKEKLFF. As DNA, the CDR3 is TGCGCCAGCAGCTCCGGGGCGAAGGAAAAACTGTTTTTT.

J is TRBJ1-4 and V is TRBV5-1, with a possible D match to TRBD1 (5 bases). This CDR3 contains 14 residues. CDR1 and CDR2 from the germline V gene are SGHRS and YFSETQ. V lost 1 base and J 4 bases, leaving 8 bases between the germline ends. The CDR3 region has the DNA TGCGCCAGCAGCTTGACAGGATTTAATGAAAAACTGTTTTTT. It is translated as CASSLTGFNEKLFF.